This T cell receptor (beta chain) was profiled in a study of radiotherapy plus CTLA-4 blockade in lung cancer. Overall study context: Overall, approximately 18% of patients showed an objective response, while 31% attained disease control.

Here immunoSEQ multiplex PCR was the method, and the copy in TCRdb shows in-frame clones only, minus some. The sample comprises tens of thousands of clones, about 72% of which are singletons, and 2.9% rests with the top ten. The V end lost 0 bases, the J end lost 5 bases, and 8 bases lay between the germline ends. The germline V gene has CDR1 MNHEY and CDR2 SVGAGI. The length of the CDR3 is 15 residues. The chain recombines TRBV6-5 with TRBJ1-6; D is uncertain. Specimen: peripheral blood, collected from a patient treated with radiotherapy plus ipilimumab. The receptor was isolated from a human donor with non-small cell lung cancer who had a complete response to radiotherapy plus ipilimumab. The chain's CDR3 is CASSYSRRDNSPLHF. The DNA of the CDR3 is TGTGCCAGCAGTTACTCGAGGCGAGATAATTCACCCCTCCACTTT.